This T cell receptor (beta chain) was recorded in a study of prognosis after radiotherapy for stage I lung cancer. At the level of the study: Development of distant metastases after radiotherapy was seen in four patients at a median of about 7 months, with no significant progression in over 12.

Genomic DNA was the source, and TCR beta CDR3 was amplified from it by two-round multiplex PCR. It was primers specific to each TRBV and TRBJ gene that first-round PCR used. TCRdb re-analysed the multiplex PCR reads in MiXCR, keeping a single row per CDR3 protein. The sample consists of 45,000 to 60,000 distinct CDR3 sequences, around a third of them appearing once. CDR3 size: 14 residues. Trimming pared 0 bases from V and 7 bases from J, leaving 13 bases between. CDR1 and CDR2 (germline): LGHNA, YSLEER. This clonotype was detected many times. Its antigen is undetermined. All patients were node-negative on CT and PET/CT, without prior chemotherapy, radiotherapy or other malignancies. Study outcomes and limitations: Unique TCR clones declined after stereotactic body radiation therapy, from a median roughly 9,300 to 7,200.

Source: PBMCs, taken before or after stereotactic body radiation therapy (not recorded which). This receptor was taken from a donor over 45 with non-small cell lung cancer. This sequence joins TRBV4-3 and TRBJ2-7, with D possibly being TRBD2 (5 bases). CDR3 sequence: CASSQDTGSREQYF. In DNA form, the CDR3 reads TGCGCCAGCAGCCAAGACACGGGGTCAAGGGAGCAGTACTTC.